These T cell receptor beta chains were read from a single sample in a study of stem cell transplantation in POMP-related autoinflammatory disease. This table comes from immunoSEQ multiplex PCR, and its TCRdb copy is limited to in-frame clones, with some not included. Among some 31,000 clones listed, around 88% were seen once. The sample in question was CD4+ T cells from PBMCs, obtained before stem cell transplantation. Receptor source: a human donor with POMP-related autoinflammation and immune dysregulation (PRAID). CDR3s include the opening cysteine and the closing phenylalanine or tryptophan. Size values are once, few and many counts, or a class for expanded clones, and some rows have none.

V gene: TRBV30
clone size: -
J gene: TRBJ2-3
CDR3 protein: CAWSVLGSETDTQYF

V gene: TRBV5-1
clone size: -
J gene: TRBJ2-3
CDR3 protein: CASSLEGTPPDTQYF

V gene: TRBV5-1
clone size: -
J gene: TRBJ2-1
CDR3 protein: CASSLYPSGSGDEQFF

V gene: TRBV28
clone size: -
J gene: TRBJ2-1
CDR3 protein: CASSLYRGGLAGHNEQFF

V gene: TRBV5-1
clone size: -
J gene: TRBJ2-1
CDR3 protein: CASSLGTGYNEQFF

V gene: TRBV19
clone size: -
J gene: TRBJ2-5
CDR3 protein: CASSSGQSTLRSQETQYF

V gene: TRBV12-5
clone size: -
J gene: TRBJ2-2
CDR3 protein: CASGTAGAGELFF

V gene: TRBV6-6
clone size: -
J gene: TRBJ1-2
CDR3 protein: CASNAGQGARGYTF

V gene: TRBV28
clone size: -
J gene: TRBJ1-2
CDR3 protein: CATAVGVYGYTF

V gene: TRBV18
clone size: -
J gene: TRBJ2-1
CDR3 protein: CASSPKPLAIPPYNEQFF

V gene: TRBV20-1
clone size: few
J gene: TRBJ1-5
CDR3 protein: CSARGDQPQHF

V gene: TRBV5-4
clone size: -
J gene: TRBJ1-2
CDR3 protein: CASSRGGGVGMRDYGYTF

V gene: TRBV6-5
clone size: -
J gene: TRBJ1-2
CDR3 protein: CASSYSTADTYGYTF

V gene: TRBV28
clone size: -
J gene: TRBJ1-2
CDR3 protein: CATQRRLYGYTF

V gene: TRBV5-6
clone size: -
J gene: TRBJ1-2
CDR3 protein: CASSLPSGTGEYGYTF

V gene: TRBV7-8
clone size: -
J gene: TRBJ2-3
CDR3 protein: CASGRGPDTQYF

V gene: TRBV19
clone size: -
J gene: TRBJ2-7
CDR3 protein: CASSRNRLYEQYF

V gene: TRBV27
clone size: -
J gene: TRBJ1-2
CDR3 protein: CASAKGGQGWNYGYTF

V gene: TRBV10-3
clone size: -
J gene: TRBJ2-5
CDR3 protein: CAISEGFGYQETQYF

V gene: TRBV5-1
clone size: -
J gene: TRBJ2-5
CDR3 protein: CASSVGTSGRETQYF

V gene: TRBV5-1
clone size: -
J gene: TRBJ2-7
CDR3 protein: CASSPVAGGSYEQYF

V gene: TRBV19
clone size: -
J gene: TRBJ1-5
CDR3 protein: CASSLPGLSNQPQHF

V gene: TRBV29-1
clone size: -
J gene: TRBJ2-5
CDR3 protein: CSVGHPGGGSRETQYF